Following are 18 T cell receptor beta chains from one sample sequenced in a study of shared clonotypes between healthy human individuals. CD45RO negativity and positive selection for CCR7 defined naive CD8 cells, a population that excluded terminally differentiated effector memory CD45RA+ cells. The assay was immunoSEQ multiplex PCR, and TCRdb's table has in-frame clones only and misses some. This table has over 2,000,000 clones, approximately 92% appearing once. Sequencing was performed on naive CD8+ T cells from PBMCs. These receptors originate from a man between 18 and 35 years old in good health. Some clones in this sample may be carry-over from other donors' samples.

The DNA for the CDR3 is TGTGCCACCAGTAGCGGTAACAAGGGGGAGCAGTACTTC. Protein product: CATSSGNKGEQYF. V usage is TRBV7-9 and J usage is TRBJ2-7; a possible D gene is TRBD2 (6 bases). CDR3 length equals 13 residues. Germline lookup yields CDR1 SEHNR and CDR2 FQNEAQ (reference sequence). Trimming stripped 10 bases from V and 7 bases from J, with 20 bases between.

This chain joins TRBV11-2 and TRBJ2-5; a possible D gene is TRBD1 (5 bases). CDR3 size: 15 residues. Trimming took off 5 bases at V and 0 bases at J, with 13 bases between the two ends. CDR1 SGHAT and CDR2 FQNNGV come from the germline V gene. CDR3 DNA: TGTGCCAGCAGCCGCGAGGACACATACCAAGAGACCCAGTACTTC. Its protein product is CASSREDTYQETQYF.

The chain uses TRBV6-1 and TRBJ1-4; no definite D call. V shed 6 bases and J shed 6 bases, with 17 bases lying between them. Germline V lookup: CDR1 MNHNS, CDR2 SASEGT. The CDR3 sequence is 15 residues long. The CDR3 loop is CASSAWGGVHEKLFF. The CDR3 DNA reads TGTGCCAGCAGCGCCTGGGGAGGAGTCCATGAAAAACTGTTTTTT.

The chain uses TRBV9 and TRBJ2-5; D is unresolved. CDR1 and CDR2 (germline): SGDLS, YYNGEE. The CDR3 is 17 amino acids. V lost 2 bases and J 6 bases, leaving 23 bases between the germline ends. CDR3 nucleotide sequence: TGTGCCAGCAGCGTCCCAGCGCATTCCCCCACAACGAAGACCCAGTACTTC. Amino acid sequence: CASSVPAHSPTTKTQYF.

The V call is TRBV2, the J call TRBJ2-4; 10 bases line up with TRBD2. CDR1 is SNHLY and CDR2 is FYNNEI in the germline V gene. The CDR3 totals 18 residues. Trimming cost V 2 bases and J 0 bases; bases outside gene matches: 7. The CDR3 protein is CASSERGLAEVAKNIQYF. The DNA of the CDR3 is TGTGCCAGCAGTGAAAGAGGACTAGCGGAGGTAGCCAAAAACATTCAGTACTTC.

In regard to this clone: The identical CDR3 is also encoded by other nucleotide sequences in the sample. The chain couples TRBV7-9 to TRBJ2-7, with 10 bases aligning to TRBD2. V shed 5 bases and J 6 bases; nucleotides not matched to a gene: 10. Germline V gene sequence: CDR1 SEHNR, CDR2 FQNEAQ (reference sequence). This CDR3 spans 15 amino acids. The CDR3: CASSPRTSGSGEQYF. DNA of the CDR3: TGTGCCAGCAGCCCAAGGACTAGCGGCTCAGGCGAGCAGTACTTC.

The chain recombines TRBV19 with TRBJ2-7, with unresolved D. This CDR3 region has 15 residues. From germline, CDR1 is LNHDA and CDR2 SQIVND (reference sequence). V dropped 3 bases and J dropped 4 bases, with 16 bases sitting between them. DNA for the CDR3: TGTGCCAGTAGTATTGAGCTTCGACCCGCGTACGAGCAGTACTTC. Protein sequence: CASSIELRPAYEQYF. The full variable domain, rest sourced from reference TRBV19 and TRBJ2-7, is DGGITQSPKYLFRKEGQNVTLSCEQNLNHDAMYWYRQDPGQGLRLIYYSQIVNDFQKGDIAEGYSVSREKKESFPLTVTSAQKNPTAFYLCASSIELRPAYEQYFGPGTRLTVT.

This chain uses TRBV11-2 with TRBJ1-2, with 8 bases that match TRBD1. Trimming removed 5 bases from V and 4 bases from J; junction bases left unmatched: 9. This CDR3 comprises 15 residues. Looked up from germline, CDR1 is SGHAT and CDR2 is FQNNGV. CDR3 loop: CASSPLRGQAYGYTF. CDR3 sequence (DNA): TGTGCCAGCAGCCCTCTCAGGGGGCAAGCCTATGGCTACACCTTC.

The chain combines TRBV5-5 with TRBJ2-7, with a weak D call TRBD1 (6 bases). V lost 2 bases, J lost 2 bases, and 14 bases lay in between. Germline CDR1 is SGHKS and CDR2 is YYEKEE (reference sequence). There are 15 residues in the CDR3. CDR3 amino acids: CASSFVPDRAYEQYF. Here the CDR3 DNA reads TGTGCCAGCAGCTTCGTCCCGGACAGAGCCTACGAGCAGTACTTC. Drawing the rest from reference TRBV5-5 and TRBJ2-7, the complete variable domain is DAGVTQSPTHLIKTRGQQVTLRCSPISGHKSVSWYQQVLGQGPQFIFQYYEKEERGRGNFPDRFSARQFPNYSSELNVNALLLGDSALYLCASSFVPDRAYEQYFGPGTRLTVT.

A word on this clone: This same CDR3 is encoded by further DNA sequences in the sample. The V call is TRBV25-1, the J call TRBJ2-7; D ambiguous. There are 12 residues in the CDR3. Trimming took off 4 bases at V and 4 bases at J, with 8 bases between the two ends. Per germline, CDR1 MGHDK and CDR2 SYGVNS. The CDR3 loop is CASSGGPYEQYF. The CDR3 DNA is TGTGCCAGCAGTGGCGGACCGTACGAGCAGTACTTC.

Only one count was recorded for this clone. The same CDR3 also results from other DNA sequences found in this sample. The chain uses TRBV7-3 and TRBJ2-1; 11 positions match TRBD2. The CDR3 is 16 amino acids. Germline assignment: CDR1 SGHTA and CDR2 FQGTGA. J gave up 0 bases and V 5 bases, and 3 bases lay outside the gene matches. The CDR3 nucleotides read TGTGCCAGCAGCCCCGGACTAGCGGGCTCCTACAATGAGCAGTTCTTC. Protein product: CASSPGLAGSYNEQFF.

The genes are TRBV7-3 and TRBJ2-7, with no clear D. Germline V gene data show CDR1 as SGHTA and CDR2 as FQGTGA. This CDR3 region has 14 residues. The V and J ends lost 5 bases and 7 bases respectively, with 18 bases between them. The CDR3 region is CASSPTGGRDEQYF. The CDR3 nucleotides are TGTGCCAGCAGCCCCACGGGCGGTCGCGATGAGCAGTACTTC.

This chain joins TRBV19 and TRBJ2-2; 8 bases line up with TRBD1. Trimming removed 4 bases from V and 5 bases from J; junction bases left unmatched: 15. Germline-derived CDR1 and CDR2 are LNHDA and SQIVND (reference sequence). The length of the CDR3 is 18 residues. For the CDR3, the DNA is TGTGCCAGTAGTACGACAGGGGATCCGATAGAAGTGACCGGGGAGCTGTTTTTT. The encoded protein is CASSTTGDPIEVTGELFF.

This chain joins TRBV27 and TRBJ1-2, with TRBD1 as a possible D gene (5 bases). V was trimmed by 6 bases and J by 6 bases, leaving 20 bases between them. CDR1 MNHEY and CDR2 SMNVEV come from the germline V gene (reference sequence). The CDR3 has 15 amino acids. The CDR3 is CASSDAGRRGDGYTF. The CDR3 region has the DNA TGTGCCAGCAGCGACGCTGGACGGCGGGGGGATGGCTACACCTTC.

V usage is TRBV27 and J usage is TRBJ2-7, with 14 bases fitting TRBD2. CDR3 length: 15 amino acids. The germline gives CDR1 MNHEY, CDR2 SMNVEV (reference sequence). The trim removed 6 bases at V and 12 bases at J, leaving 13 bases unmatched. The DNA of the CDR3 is TGTGCCAGCAGACCCGGGACTAGCGGGAGCATTAGGCGGTACTTC. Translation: CASRPGTSGSIRRYF.

The CDR3: CASSFHPVPSTEAFF. Written as DNA, the CDR3 is TGTGCCAGCAGTTTCCATCCGGTCCCCTCCACTGAAGCTTTCTTT. V gene TRBV28 combines with J gene TRBJ1-1; D ambiguous. The CDR3 length is 15 residues. CDR1 is MDHEN, CDR2 SYDVKM, per germline. Between the trimmed V and J ends, which lost 3 bases and 4 bases, there was a span of 15 bases.

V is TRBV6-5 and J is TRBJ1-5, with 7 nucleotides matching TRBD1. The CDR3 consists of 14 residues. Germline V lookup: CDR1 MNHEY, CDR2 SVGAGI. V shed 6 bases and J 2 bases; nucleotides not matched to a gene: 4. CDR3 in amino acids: CASSHGQGNQPQHF. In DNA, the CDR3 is TGTGCCAGCAGCCACGGACAGGGCAATCAGCCCCAGCATTTT.

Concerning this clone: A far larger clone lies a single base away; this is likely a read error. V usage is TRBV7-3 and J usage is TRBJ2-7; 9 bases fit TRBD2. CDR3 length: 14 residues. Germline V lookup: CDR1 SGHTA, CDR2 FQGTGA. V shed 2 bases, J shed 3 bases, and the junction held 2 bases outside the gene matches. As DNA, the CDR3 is TGTGCCAGCAGCTTAGATAGCGGGAGCTACGAGCAGTACTTC. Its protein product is CASSLDSGSYEQYF.